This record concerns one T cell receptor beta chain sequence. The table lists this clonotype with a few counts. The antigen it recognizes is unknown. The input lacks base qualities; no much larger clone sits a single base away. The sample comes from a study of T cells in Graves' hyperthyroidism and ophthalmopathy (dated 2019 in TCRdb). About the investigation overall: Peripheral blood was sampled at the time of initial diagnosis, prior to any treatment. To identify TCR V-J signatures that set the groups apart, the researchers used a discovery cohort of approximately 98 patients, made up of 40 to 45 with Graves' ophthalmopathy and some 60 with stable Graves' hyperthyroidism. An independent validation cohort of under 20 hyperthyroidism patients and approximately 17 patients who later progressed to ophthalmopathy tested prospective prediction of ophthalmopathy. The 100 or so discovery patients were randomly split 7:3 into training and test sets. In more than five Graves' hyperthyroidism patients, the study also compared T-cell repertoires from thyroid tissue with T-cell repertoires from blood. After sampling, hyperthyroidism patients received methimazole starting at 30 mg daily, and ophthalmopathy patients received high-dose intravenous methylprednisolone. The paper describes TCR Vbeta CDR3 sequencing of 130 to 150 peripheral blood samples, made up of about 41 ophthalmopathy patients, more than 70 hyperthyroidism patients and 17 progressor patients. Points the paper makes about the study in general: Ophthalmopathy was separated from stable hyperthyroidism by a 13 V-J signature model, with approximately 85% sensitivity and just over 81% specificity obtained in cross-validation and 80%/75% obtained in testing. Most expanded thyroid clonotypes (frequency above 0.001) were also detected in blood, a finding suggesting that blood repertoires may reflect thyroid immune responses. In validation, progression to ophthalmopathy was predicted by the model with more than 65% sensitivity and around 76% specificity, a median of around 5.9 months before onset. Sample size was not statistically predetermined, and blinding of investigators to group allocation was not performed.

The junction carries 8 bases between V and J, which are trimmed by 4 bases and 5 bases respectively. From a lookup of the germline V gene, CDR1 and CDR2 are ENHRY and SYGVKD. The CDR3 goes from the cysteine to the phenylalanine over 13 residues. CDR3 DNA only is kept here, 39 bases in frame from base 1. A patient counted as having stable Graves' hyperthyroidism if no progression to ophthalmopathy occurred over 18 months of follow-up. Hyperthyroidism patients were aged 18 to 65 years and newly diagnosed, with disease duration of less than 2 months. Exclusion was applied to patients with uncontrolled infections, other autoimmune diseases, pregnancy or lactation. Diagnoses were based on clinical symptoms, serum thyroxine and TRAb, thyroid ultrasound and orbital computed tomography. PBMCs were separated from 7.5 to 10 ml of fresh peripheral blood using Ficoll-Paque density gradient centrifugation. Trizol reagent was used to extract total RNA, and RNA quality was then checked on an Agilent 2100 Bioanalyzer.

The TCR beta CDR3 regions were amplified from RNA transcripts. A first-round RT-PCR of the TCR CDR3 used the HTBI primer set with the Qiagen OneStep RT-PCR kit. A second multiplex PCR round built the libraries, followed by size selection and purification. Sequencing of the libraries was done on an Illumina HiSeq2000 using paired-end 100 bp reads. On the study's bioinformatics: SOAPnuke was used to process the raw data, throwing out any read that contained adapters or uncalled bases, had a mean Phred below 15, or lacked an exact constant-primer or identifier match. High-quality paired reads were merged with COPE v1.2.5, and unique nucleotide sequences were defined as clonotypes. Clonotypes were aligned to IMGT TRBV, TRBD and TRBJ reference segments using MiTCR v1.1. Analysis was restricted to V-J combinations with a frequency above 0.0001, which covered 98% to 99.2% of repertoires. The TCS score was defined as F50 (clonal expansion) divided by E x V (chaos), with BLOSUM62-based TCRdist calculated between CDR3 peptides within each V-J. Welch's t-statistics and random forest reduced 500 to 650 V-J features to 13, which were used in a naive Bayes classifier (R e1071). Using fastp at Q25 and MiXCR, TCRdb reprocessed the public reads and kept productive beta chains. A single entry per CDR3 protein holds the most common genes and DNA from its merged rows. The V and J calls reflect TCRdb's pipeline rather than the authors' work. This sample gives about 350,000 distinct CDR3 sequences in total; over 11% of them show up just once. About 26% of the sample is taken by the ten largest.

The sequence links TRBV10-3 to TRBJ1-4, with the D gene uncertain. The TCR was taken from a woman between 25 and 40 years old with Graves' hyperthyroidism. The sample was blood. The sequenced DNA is TGTGCCATCAGTGCGCAGCCGAATGAAAAACTGTTTTTT. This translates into CAISAQPNEKLFF.